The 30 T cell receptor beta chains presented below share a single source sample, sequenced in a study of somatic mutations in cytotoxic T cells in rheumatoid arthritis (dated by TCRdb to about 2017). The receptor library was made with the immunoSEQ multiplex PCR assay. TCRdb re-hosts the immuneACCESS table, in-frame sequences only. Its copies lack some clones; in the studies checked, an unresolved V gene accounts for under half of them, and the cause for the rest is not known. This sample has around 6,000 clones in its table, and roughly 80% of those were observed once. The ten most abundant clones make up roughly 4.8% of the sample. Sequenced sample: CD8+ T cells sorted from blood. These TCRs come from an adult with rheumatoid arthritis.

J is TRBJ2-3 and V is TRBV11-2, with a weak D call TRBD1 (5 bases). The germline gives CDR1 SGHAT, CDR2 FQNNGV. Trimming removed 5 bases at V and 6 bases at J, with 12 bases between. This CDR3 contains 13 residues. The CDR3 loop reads CASSTRPGDTQYF. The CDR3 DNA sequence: TGTGCCAGCAGCACCAGGCCAGGGGATACGCAGTATTTT.

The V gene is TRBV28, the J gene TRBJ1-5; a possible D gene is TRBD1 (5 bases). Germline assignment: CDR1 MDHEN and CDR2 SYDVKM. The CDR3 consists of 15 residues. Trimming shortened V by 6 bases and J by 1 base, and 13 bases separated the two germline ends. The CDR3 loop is CASRKTGGSNQPQHF. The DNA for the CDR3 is TGTGCCAGCAGGAAAACGGGGGGAAGCAATCAGCCCCAGCATTTT.

The CDR3 protein is CASSIDDSSYNEQFF. The CDR3, as DNA: TGTGCCAGTAGTATAGATGACAGTTCCTACAATGAGCAGTTCTTC. The rearrangement joins TRBV19 to TRBJ2-1, with D possibly matching TRBD1 (5 bases). Trimming cost V 0 bases and J 1 base, with 7 bases left between them. Germline V CDR1 and CDR2: LNHDA, SQIVND (reference sequence). There are 15 residues in the CDR3.

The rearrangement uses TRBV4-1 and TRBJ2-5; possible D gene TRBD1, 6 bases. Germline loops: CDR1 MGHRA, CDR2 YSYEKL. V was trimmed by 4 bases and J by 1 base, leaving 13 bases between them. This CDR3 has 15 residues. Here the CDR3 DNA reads TGCGCCAGCAGCCGAGAGGACAGTACCCAAGAGACCCAGTACTTC. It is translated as CASSREDSTQETQYF.

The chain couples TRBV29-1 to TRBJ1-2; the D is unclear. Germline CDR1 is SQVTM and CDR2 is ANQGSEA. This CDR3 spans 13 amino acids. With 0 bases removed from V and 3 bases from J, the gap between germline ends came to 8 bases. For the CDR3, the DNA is TGCAGCGTTGAAGATCTGGCAGACTATGGCTACACCTTC. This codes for CSVEDLADYGYTF.

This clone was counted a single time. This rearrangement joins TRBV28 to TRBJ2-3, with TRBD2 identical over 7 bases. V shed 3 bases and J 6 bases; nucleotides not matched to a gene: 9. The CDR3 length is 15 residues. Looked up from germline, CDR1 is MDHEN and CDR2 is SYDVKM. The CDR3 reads CASSFVGGFGDTQYF. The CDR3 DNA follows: TGTGCCAGCAGTTTCGTGGGAGGGTTCGGGGATACGCAGTATTTT.

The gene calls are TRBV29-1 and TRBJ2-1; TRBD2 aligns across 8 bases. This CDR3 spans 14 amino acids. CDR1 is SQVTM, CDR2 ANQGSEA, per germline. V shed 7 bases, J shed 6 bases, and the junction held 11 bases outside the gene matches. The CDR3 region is CSGKGLGDGNEQFF. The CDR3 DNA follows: TGCAGCGGAAAGGGACTAGGGGACGGCAATGAGCAGTTCTTC.

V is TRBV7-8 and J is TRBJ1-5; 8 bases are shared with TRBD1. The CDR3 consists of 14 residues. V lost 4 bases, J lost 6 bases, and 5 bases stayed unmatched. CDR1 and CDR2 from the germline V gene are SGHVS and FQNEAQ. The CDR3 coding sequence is TGTGCCAGCAGCTCGGACAGGGCGGTTCAGCCCCAGCATTTT. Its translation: CASSSDRAVQPQHF.

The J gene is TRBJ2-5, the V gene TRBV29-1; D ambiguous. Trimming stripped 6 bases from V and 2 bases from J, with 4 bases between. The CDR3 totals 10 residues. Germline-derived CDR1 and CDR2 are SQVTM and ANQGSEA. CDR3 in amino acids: CSVQQETQYF. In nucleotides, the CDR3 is TGCAGCGTACAGCAAGAGACCCAGTACTTC.

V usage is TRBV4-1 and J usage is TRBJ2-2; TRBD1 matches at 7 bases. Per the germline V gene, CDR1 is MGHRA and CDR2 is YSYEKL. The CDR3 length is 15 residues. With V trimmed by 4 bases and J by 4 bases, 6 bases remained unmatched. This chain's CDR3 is CASSLSYRGTGELFF. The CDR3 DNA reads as TGCGCCAGCAGCCTCTCGTACAGGGGCACCGGGGAGCTGTTTTTT.

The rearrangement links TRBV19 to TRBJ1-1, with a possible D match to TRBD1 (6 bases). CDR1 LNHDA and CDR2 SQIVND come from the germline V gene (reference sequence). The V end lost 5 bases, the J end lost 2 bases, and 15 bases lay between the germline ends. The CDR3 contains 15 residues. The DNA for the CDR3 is TGTGCCAGTAGTGCCCTCGGGACAAGCAACACTGAAGCTTTCTTT. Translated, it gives CASSALGTSNTEAFF.

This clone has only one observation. The CDR3 DNA reads TGTGCCAGCAGCTTAGAACTAGCGGGAGTTTACAATGAGCAGTTCTTC. The encoded protein is CASSLELAGVYNEQFF. The rearrangement uses TRBV11-2 and TRBJ2-1, with 11 bases lining up with TRBD2. The germline V gene encodes CDR1 SGHAT and CDR2 FQNNGV. CDR3 length equals 16 residues. Germline trimming cut 0 bases from V and 4 bases from J; bases unmatched to any gene: 2.

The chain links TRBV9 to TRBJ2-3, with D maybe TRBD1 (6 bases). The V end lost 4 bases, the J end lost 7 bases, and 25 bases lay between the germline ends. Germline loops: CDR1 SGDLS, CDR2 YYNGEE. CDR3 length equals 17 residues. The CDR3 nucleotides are TGTGCCAGCAGCCCTAGGGACACCTCCTCTGTTGACAATACGCAGTATTTT. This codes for CASSPRDTSSVDNTQYF.

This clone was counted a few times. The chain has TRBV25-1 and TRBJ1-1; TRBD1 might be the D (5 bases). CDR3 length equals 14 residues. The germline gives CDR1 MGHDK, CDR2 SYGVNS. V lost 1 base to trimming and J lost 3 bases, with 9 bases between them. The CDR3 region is CASSELGGDTEAFF. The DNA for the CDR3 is TGTGCCAGCAGTGAATTGGGAGGGGACACTGAAGCTTTCTTT.

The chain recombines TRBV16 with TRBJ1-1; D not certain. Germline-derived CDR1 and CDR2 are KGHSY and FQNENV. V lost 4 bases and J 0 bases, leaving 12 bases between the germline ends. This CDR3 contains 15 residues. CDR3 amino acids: CASSLGGHVNTEAFF. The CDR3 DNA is TGTGCCAGCAGCCTCGGCGGGCATGTGAACACTGAAGCTTTCTTT.

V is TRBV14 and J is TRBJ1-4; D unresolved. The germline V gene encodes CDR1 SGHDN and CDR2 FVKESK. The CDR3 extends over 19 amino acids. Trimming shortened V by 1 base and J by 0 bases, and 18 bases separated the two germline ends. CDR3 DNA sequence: TGTGCCAGCAGCCAAGGAGAGTACGTCGGACCCGCAACTAATGAAAAACTGTTTTTT. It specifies CASSQGEYVGPATNEKLFF.

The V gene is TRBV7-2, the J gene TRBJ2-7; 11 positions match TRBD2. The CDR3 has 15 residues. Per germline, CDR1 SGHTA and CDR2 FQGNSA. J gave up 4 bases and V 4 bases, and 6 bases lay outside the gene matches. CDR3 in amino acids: CASSSVAGGRYEQYF. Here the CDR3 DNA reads TGTGCCAGCAGCTCGGTAGCGGGAGGGCGATACGAGCAGTACTTC.

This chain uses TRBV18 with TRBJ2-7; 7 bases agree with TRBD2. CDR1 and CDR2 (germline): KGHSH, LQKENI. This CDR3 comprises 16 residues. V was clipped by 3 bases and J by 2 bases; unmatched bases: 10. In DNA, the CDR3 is TGTGCCAGCTCACCGGGAGCCGCGGCGGGGGCCTACGAGCAGTACTTC. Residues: CASSPGAAAGAYEQYF.

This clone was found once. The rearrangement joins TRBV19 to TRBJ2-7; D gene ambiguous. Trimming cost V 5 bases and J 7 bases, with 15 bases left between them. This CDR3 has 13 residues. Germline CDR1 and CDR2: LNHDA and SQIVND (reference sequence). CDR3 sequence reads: CASSSAPRSEQYF. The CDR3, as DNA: TGTGCCAGTAGTTCAGCGCCAAGGTCGGAGCAGTACTTC.

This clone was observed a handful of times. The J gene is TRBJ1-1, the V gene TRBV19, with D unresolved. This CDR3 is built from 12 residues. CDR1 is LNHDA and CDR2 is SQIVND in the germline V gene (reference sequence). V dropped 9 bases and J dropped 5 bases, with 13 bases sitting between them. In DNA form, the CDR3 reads TGTGCCAGCATATCGGAGAGGACTGAAGCTTTCTTT. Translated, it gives CASISERTEAFF.

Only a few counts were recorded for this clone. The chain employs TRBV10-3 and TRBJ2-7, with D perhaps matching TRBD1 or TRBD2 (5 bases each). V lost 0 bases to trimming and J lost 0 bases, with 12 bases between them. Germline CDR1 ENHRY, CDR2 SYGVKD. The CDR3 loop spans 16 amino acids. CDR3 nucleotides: TGTGCCATCAGTGAGTCTCAAACCGGGACCTCCTACGAGCAGTACTTC. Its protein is CAISESQTGTSYEQYF.

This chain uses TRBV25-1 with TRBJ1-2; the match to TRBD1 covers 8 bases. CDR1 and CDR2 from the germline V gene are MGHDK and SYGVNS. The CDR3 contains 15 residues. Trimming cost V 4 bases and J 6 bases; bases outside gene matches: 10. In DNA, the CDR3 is TGTGCCAGCAGTGGATACAGGGGGAAAGTGCATGGCTACACCTTC. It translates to CASSGYRGKVHGYTF.

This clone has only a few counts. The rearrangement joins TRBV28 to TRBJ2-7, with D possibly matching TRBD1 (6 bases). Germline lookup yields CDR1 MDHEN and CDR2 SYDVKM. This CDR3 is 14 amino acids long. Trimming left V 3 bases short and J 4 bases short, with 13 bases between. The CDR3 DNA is TGTGCCAGCAGTTTTCCAGGGGATTGGTACGAGCAGTACTTC. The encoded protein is CASSFPGDWYEQYF.

The DNA of the CDR3 is TGCACCAGCAGCCAAGATCGCGGGGAGGGCGACGAGCAGTACTTC. The encoded protein is CTSSQDRGEGDEQYF. The chain combines TRBV1 with TRBJ2-7; the tabulated D call, TRBD2, remains unverified against the DNA. TRBV1 is designated a pseudogene. This CDR3 has 15 residues.

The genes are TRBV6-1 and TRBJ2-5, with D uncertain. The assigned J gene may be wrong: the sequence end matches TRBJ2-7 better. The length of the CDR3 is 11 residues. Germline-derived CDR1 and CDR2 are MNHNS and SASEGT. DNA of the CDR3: TGTGCCAGCAGTGAAGATGACGAGCAGTACTTC. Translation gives CASSEDDEQYF.

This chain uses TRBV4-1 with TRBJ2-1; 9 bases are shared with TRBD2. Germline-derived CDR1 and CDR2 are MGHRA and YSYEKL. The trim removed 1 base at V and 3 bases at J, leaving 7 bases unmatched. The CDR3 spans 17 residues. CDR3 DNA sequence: TGCGCCAGCAGCCAAGTTCTCCTAGCGGGGATCTACAATGAGCAGTTCTTC. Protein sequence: CASSQVLLAGIYNEQFF.

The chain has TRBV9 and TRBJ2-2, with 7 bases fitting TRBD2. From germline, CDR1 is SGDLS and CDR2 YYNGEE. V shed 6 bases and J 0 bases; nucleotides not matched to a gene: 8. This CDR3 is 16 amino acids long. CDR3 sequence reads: CASNNPGRSNTGELFF. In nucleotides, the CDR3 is TGTGCCAGCAACAACCCCGGGAGGTCGAACACCGGGGAGCTGTTTTTT.

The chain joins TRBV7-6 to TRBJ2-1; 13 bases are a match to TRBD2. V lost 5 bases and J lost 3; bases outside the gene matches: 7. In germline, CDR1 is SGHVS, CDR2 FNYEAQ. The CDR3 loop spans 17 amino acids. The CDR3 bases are TGTGCCAGCAGCCCCCCCCGGACTAGCGGGAGCTACAATGAGCAGTTCTTC. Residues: CASSPPRTSGSYNEQFF.

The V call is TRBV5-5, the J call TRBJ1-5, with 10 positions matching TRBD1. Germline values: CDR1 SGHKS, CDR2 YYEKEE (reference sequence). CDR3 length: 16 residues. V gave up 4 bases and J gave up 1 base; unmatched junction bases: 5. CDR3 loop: CASSRETGGSNQPQHF. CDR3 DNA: TGTGCCAGCAGCCGGGAGACAGGGGGCAGCAATCAGCCCCAGCATTTT.

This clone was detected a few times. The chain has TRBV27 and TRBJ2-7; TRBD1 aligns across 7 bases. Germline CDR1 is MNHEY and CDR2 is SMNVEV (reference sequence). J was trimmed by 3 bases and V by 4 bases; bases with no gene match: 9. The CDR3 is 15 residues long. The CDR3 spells CASSSDETGSYEQYF. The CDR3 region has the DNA TGTGCCAGCAGTTCGGATGAGACAGGGAGCTACGAGCAGTACTTC.